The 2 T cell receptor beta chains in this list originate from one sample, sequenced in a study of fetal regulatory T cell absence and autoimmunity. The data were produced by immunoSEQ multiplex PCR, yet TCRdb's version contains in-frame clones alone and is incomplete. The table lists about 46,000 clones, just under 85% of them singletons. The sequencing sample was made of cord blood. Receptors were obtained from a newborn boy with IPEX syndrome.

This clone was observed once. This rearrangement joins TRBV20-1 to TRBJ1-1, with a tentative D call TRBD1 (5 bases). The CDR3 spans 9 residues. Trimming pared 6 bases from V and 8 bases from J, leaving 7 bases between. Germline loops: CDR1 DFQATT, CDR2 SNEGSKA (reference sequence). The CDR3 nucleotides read TGCAGTGCCGCAGGGGAAGCTTTCTTT. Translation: CSAAGEAFF.

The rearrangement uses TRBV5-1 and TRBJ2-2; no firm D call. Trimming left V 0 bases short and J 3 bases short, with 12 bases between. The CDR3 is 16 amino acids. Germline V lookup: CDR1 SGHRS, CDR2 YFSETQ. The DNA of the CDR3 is TGCGCCAGCAGCTTGGTACGGGCCGCATACACCGGGGAGCTGTTTTTT. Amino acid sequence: CASSLVRAAYTGELFF.